Listed here is a single T cell receptor (beta chain). Its specificity is unknown. CDR3 length equals 14 residues. V lost 6 bases and J 2 bases, leaving 14 bases between the germline ends. Germline V gene data show CDR1 as MDHEN and CDR2 as SYDVKM. The sample is drawn from a study of T cell responses to AZD1222 COVID-19 vaccine. General study findings and limits: Sampled repertoires all dated from after the peak T cell response. Baseline serology detected seropositivity in only six or seven AZD1222 recipients. Donors in the cohort were predominantly white British and more often female, and clonal diversity was possibly underestimated. Vaccination with two AZD1222 doses was followed by a rise in Spike-specific TCR breadth and depth.

The table came from immunoSEQ multiplex PCR; TCRdb's copy has only in-frame clones and leaves some out. The table has about 130,000 clones, around 87% seen once. The rearrangement joins TRBV28 to TRBJ2-7; tentatively, D is TRBD2 (5 bases). The specimen comprised peripheral blood, sampled on day 0 of AZD1222 vaccination. This sequence originates from an adult in good health. CDR3 sequence reads: CASSTGNAPYEQYF. As DNA, the CDR3 is TGTGCCAGCAGCACCGGGAATGCCCCCTACGAGCAGTACTTC.